This T cell receptor (beta chain) derives from a study of cytomegalovirus exposure and HLA in healthy donors. Both 60 Vbeta primers and 13 Jbeta primers went into the PCR. Here immunoSEQ multiplex PCR was the method, and the copy in TCRdb shows in-frame clones only, minus some. The sample includes about 120,000 clones, around 84% of them seen just once. The specimen was PBMCs. The receptor's source is a woman aged 30 to 39 in good health and CMV-seropositive.

DNA of the CDR3: TGTGCCAGCAGCTTGGGGGGGGTCCCAAACACTGAAGCTTTCTTT. Protein: CASSLGGVPNTEAFF. The rearrangement joins TRBV5-6 to TRBJ1-1; D perhaps matches TRBD1 (5 bases). CDR3 length equals 15 residues. Germline V CDR1 and CDR2: SGHDT, YYEEEE. Trimming removed 0 bases from V and 2 bases from J, with 11 bases in between.